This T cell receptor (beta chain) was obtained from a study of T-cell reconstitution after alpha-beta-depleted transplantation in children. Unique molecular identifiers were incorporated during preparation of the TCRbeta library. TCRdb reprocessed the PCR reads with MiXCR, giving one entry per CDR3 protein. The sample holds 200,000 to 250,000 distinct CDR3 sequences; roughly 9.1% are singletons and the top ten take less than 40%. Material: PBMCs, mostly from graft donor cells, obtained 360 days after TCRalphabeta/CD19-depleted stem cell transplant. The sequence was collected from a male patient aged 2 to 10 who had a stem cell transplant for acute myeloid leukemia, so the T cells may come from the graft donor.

The CDR3 loop reads CASSLSELAGQETQYF. In nucleotides, the CDR3 is TGTGCCAGCAGTTTAAGTGAACTAGCGGGGCAAGAGACCCAGTACTTC. The chain couples TRBV28 to TRBJ2-5; 10 bases agree with TRBD2. The CDR3 sequence is 16 residues long. Trimming at V came to 2 bases and at J to 2 bases, leaving 5 bases not matched to a gene. Looked up from germline, CDR1 is MDHEN and CDR2 is SYDVKM.